The source of this T cell receptor beta chain is a study of beta chain features in type 1 diabetes. Across the study: Sorted cells from all samples, numbering roughly 100 million, were examined.

Donors underwent one heparinised blood draw, about 120 mL on average. Worth noting for this clone: Antigen unknown.

The germline gives CDR1 MDHEN, CDR2 SYDVKM. The V gene end was trimmed by 7 bases and the J gene end by 3 bases; junction bases not matched to a gene: 11. The CDR3 is 16 amino acids. Study-wide results and caveats: Among all four CD4+ subsets, Type 1 diabetes patients had TCRB CDR3s that were moderately but significantly shorter.

All of the isolated RNA was reverse transcribed, so expressed TCRB transcripts were sequenced. The protocol was immunoSEQ multiplex PCR, while the TCRdb copy is restricted to in-frame clones and leaves out a portion. The data show almost 350,000 clones, about 19% seen once. This sequence originates from a woman younger than 35 in good health. The sample consisted of naive CD4+ T cells from blood. V gene TRBV28 combines with J gene TRBJ2-7; 11 positions agree with TRBD2. CDR3 sequence reads: CASTYGGTSGHYEQYF. In DNA, the CDR3 is TGTGCCAGCACCTACGGAGGGACTAGCGGCCACTACGAGCAGTACTTC.